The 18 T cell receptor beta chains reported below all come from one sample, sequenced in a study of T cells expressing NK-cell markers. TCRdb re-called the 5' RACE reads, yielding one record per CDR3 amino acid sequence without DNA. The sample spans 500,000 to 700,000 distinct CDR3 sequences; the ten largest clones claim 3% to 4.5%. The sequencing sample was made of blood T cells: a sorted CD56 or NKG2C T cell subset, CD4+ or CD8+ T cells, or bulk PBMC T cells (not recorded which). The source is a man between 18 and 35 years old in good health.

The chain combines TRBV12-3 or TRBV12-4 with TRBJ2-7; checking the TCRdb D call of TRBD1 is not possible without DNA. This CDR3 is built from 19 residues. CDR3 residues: CASSHRGRPGEGVANEQYF.

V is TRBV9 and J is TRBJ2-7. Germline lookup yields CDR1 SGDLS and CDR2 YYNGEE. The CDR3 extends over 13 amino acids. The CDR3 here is CASSVGEAYEQYF.

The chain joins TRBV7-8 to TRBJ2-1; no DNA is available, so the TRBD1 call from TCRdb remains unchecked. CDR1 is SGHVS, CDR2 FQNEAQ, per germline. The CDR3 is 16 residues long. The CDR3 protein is CASSSSPSGGYNEQFF.

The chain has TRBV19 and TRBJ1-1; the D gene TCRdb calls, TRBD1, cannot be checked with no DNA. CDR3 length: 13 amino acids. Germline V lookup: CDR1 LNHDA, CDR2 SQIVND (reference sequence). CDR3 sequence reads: CASSPGQYTEAFF. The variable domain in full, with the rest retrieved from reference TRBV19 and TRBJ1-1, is DGGITQSPKYLFRKEGQNVTLSCEQNLNHDAMYWYRQDPGQGLRLIYYSQIVNDFQKGDIAEGYSVSREKKESFPLTVTSAQKNPTAFYLCASSPGQYTEAFFGQGTRLTVV.

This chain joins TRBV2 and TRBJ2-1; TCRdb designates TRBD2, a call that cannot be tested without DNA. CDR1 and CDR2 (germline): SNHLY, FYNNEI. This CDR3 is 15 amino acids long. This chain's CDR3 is CASIGGRGPNNEQFF.

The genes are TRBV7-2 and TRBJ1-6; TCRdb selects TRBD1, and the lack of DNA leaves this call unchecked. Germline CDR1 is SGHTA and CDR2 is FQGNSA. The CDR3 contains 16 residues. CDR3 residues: CASSFGSGTGGSPLHF.

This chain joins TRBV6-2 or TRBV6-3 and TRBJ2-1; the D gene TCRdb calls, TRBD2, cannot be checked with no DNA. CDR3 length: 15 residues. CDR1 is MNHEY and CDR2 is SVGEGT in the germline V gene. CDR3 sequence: CASSYLAGLENEQFF.

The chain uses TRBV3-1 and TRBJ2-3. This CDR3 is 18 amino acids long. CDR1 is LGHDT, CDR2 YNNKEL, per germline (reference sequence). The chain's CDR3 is CASSPSIRFTSSTDTQYF.

The CDR3 protein is CAGPGGARSGANVLTF. The rearrangement joins TRBV6-4 to TRBJ2-6; TCRdb gives TRBD1 as the D gene, but with no DNA this cannot be confirmed. This CDR3 spans 16 amino acids. Germline V gene lookup returns CDR1 MRHNA and CDR2 SNTAGT.

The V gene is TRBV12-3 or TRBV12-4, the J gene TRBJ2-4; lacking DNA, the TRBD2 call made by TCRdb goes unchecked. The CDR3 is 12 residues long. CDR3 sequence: CASSHSRSIQYF.

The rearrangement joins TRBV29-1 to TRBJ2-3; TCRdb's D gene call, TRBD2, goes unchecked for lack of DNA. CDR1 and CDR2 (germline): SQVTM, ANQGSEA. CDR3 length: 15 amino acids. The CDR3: CSVDGPGTFADTQYF.

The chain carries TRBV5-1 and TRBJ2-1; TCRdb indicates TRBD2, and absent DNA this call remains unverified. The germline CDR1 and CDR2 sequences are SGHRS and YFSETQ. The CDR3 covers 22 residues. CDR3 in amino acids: CASSLGLAGTGMDFSGYNEQFF.

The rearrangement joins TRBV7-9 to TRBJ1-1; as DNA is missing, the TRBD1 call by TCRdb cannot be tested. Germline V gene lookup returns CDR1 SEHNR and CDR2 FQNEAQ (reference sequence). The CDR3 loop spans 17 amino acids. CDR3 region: CASSLAPGGRENTEAFF.

This CDR3 is CASQTGPGELFF. V gene TRBV28 combines with J gene TRBJ2-2; there is no DNA to check the TCRdb D call of TRBD1. This CDR3 has 12 amino acids. Germline V gives CDR1 MDHEN, CDR2 SYDVKM.

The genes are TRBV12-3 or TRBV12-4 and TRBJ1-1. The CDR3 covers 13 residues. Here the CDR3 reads CASSLRLNTEAFF.

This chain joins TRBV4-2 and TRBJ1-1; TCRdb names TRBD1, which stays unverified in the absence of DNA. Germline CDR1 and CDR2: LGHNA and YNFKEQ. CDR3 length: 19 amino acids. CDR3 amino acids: CASSTHLRDRGRGGTEAFF.

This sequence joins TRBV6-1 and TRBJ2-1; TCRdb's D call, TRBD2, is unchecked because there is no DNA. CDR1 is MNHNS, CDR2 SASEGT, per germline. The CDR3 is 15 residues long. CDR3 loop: CATCREGDYYNEQFF.

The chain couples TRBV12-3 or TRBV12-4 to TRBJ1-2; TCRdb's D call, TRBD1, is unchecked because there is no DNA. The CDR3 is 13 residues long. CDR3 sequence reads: CASHKGQGVRYTF.